This entry lists 20 T cell receptor beta chains sequenced from one sample in a study of tumor and adjacent non-tumor tissue in lung cancer. TCRbeta libraries were built with three rounds of nested PCR, modified from ARM-PCR. TCRdb independently ran MiXCR on the multiplex PCR reads; one entry per CDR3 protein. The table records approximately 110,000 distinct CDR3 sequences, 60% to 80% of them present only once. RNA was extracted from bulk tissue without any cell sorting. The normal lung tissue was taken more than 3 cm from the tumor edge. The sample taken for sequencing was distant non-tumor lung tissue. The origin of the receptors is a man in his sixties with non-small cell lung cancer.

The chain joins TRBV24-1 to TRBJ2-6, with D hard to call. Trimming stripped 3 bases from V and 1 base from J, with 18 bases between. Germline CDR1 and CDR2: KGHDR and SFDVKD. This CDR3 has 19 residues. The CDR3 loop is CATSDPRAGASSGANVLTF. CDR3 sequence (DNA): TGTGCCACCAGTGATCCCCGCGCTGGCGCTAGTTCTGGGGCCAACGTCCTGACTTTC.

With regard to this clonotype: A much larger clone sits a single nucleotide away, making a read error possible. V usage is TRBV12-5 and J usage is TRBJ2-2; TRBD2 matches at 14 bases. Germline values: CDR1 LGHNT, CDR2 FRNRAP. The CDR3 contains 16 residues. The CDR3, as DNA: TGTGCCAGTGGACTAGCGGGAGGTATTTTCGTCAGGGAGCTGTTTTTT. It yields the protein CASGLAGGIFVRELFF.

In this sample, this clonotype turned up once. One base away lies a much larger clone, so this may be a sequencing read error. The gene calls are TRBV20-1 and TRBJ1-1, with 7 bases fitting TRBD1. V shed 7 bases, J shed 4 bases, and the junction held 9 bases outside the gene matches. Germline V gene sequence: CDR1 DFQATT, CDR2 SNEGSKA (reference sequence). The length of the CDR3 is 13 residues. CDR3 sequence: CSVQTGWATEAFF. CDR3 in DNA: TGCAGTGTCCAGACAGGGTGGGCCACTGAAGCTTTCTTT.

As for this clonotype: A much larger clone lies a single base off, so this may be a read error. The CDR3 carries no conserved terminal phenylalanine or tryptophan, so it likely arises from a read error. The gene calls are TRBV28 and TRBJ2-1, with 7 bases matching TRBD1. Germline V CDR1 and CDR2: MDHEN, SYDVKM. After removal of 5 bases from V and 4 bases from J, the junction contained 5 bases not matched to a gene. The length of the CDR3 is 14 residues. The CDR3 DNA sequence: TGTGCCAGCAGTCCGAACAGGGGTTACAATGAGCAGTTCTTA. It codes for CASSPNRGYNEQFL.

This clonotype was counted at least ten times. The chain combines TRBV6-2 or TRBV6-3 with TRBJ1-5; 7 nucleotides line up with TRBD1. V lost 8 bases to trimming and J lost 4 bases; unmatched junction nucleotides: 8. CDR3 length: 14 amino acids. Germline loops: CDR1 MNHEY, CDR2 SVGEGT. The CDR3 nucleotides read TGTGCCAGCTGGGGAGACAGGGAGAATCAGCCCCAGCATTTT. Translating gives CASWGDRENQPQHF.

The chain links TRBV6-2 or TRBV6-3 to TRBJ2-1; D is uncertain. The CDR3 is 13 amino acids. The V gene lost 7 bases and the J gene lost 4 bases, with 11 bases spanning the gap. Germline V gene sequence: CDR1 MNHEY, CDR2 SVGEGT. CDR3: CASIRGGYNEQFF. The CDR3 DNA is TGTGCCAGCATCAGAGGCGGTTACAATGAGCAGTTCTTC.

This clonotype occurred many times. This rearrangement joins TRBV6-6 to TRBJ1-5; D not resolved. Trimming pared 5 bases from V and 2 bases from J, leaving 7 bases between. CDR1 is MNHNY and CDR2 is SVGAGI in the germline V gene (reference sequence). The CDR3 spans 13 residues. CDR3 sequence (DNA): TGTGCCAGCAGTACTATCGGCAATCAGCCCCAGCATTTT. Translation gives CASSTIGNQPQHF.

Concerning this clonotype itself: This may be a read error, as it is one base from a much larger clone. The chain employs TRBV5-1 and TRBJ1-5, with TRBD1 matching 7 bases. The germline V gene encodes CDR1 SGHRS and CDR2 YFSETQ. The length of the CDR3 is 16 residues. V was clipped by 3 bases and J by 0 bases; unmatched bases: 6. DNA of the CDR3: TGCGCCAGCAGCTCGGGGACAGCGATTAGCAATCAGCCCCAGCATTTT. Encoded protein: CASSSGTAISNQPQHF.

This clonotype was seen just once. Germline and junction disagree at one end, which may indicate a read error. The chain recombines TRBV12-3 or TRBV12-4 with TRBJ2-1; D remains unclear. This CDR3 region has 12 residues. The chain's CDR3 is CVSAFRCDEQFF. Written as DNA, the CDR3 is TGTGTCAGCGCTTTCCGGTGCGATGAGCAGTTCTTC.

In the case of this clonotype: This may arise from a read error, as a much more abundant clone is one base away. V usage is TRBV29-1 and J usage is TRBJ2-5, with D possibly being TRBD1 (6 bases). This CDR3 comprises 10 residues. Germline CDR1 and CDR2: SQVTM and ANQGSEA. This CDR3 reads CSVASSGQHF. The CDR3 DNA sequence: TGCAGCGTTGCGTCGTCAGGACAGCACTTC.

In regard to this clonotype: Sequence at one end of the junction differs from germline and may be a read error. This rearrangement joins TRBV5-4 to TRBJ2-7, with a tentative D call TRBD1 (5 bases). Germline V gene sequence: CDR1 SGHNT, CDR2 YYREEE (reference sequence). This CDR3 contains 15 residues. CDR3 bases: TGTGCCACCTCGCGCGGTTCAGGGTGTCCCTACGAGCAATACTTC. As protein: CATSRGSGCPYEQYF.

As regards this clonotype: Here the CDR3 omits its conserved ending phenylalanine or tryptophan, so a read error is the likely source. The rearrangement uses TRBV5-6 and TRBJ2-5, with 7 bases lining up with TRBD2. The CDR3 covers 17 residues. J lost 5 bases, V lost 3 bases, and 16 bases had no gene match. The germline V gene encodes CDR1 SGHDT and CDR2 YYEEEE. The CDR3 region is CASSYAPNGVGGETQYL. The CDR3 coding sequence is TGTGCCAGCAGCTATGCCCCTAACGGAGTGGGAGGGGAGACCCAGTACTTA.

The chain joins TRBV5-4 to TRBJ2-7; 9 bases line up with TRBD2. The CDR3 totals 14 residues. CDR1 is SGHNT, CDR2 YYREEE, per germline (reference sequence). CDR3 in amino acids: CTSSPTAGGYEQYV. The CDR3 nucleotides read TGTACCAGCAGCCCCACAGCGGGGGGTTACGAGCAGTACGTC.

This clonotype was seen repeatedly, ten times or more. This sequence joins TRBV28 and TRBJ2-6; D is unclear. This CDR3 is 15 amino acids long. Germline loops: CDR1 MDHEN, CDR2 SYDVKM. Trimming cost V 7 bases and J 4 bases, with 14 bases left between them. The CDR3 bases are TGTGCCAGCATGCTCACTGGGGTGGGGGCCAACGTCCTGACTTTC. Translated, it gives CASMLTGVGANVLTF.

A remark on this clonotype: One end of the junction fails to match germline, which may point to a read error. The rearrangement uses TRBV4-3 and TRBJ2-6; tentatively, D is TRBD1 (5 bases). Germline-derived CDR1 and CDR2 are LGHNA and YSLEER. The CDR3 extends over 16 amino acids. CDR3 bases: TGCGCGAGCAGCCAAGATCCGTCCTCTGGGGCCAACGCCCTGACTTTC. It translates to CASSQDPSSGANALTF.

This clonotype was found a few times. The junction does not match germline at one end; this may be a read error. Here the CDR3 reads CNARVHDEGYNSPLHF. CDR3 nucleotide sequence: TGCAATGCTAGAGTTCACGATGAGGGCTATAATTCACCCCTCCACTTT. This chain connects TRBV20-1 to TRBJ1-6, with D unresolved. This CDR3 is built from 16 residues. Germline V lookup: CDR1 DFQATT, CDR2 SNEGSKA (reference sequence).

As to this clonotype: A much larger clone differs from this one at a single base, so this may be a read error. The chain combines TRBV7-9 with TRBJ2-3, with TRBD2 matching over 8 bases. Trimming took 5 bases from V and 11 from J; bases not matched to a gene: 6. The V gene's germline CDR1 is SEHNR and CDR2 FQNEAQ (reference sequence). This CDR3 is 12 amino acids long. This CDR3 reads CASSITSGLQYF. Written as DNA, the CDR3 is TGTGCCAGCAGCATCACTAGCGGCTTGCAGTATTTT.

This clonotype was seen repeatedly, ten times or more. The CDR3 loop reads CASSQAGQGAYEQYF. DNA of the CDR3: TGCGCCAGCAGCCAAGCGGGACAGGGGGCCTACGAGCAGTACTTC. This rearrangement joins TRBV4-1 to TRBJ2-7, with 11 positions matching TRBD1. Germline V gives CDR1 MGHRA, CDR2 YSYEKL. The trim removed 1 base at V and 2 bases at J, leaving 1 base unmatched. The CDR3 consists of 15 residues.

The chain carries TRBV28 and TRBJ2-7; D might be TRBD1 or TRBD2, each matching 5 bases. The CDR3 is 14 amino acids. Germline lookup yields CDR1 MDHEN and CDR2 SYDVKM. V lost 7 bases, J lost 2 bases, and 15 bases lay in between. The CDR3 here is CASIKGPTAYEQYF. The CDR3 DNA reads as TGTGCCAGCATCAAGGGACCGACAGCCTACGAGCAGTACTTC.

A word on this clonotype: No conserved phenylalanine or tryptophan ends this CDR3, so it is likely a read error. The V gene is TRBV10-3, the J gene TRBJ2-3; weak D call: TRBD1 (6 bases). CDR3 size: 14 residues. CDR1 and CDR2 (germline): ENHRY, SYGVKD. Trimming shortened V by 6 bases and J by 1 base, and 11 bases separated the two germline ends. The chain's CDR3 is CAISAGDRTDTQYY. CDR3 coding DNA: TGTGCCATCAGCGCAGGGGACCGCACAGATACGCAGTATTAT.